This T cell receptor (beta chain) was identified in a study of identical twins. Using its own MiXCR run on the 5' RACE reads, TCRdb lists one record per CDR3 protein. The sample has hundreds of thousands of distinct CDR3 sequences; 5.5% to 6.5% are singletons. The V end lost 0 bases, the J end lost 3 bases, and 10 bases lay between the germline ends. There are 15 residues in the CDR3. Germline V gives CDR1 LNHNV, CDR2 YYDKDF (reference sequence). This clonotype was counted at least ten times. V and J are TRBV15 and TRBJ2-3; D possibly corresponds to TRBD2 (5 bases). This receptor was taken from a man aged 18-30 years in good health. The specimen sequenced was naive T cells sorted from blood. The CDR3 region has the DNA TGTGCCACCAGCAGAGATCGGGGTACAACAGATACGCAGTATTTT. It codes for CATSRDRGTTDTQYF.